The 23 T cell receptor beta chains in this list originate from one sample, sequenced in a study of T cell responses to AZD1222 COVID-19 vaccine. Assay used: immunoSEQ multiplex PCR; TCRdb lists only in-frame clones, some missing. The table shows some 100,000 clones, with more than 85% occurring only once. The source was peripheral blood, collected 28 days after the second AZD1222 dose. The origin of the receptors is an adult who received the AZD1222 COVID-19 vaccine.

This chain connects TRBV19 to TRBJ1-2; 7 nucleotides agree with TRBD1. CDR3 length: 13 amino acids. V dropped 4 bases and J dropped 2; count of bases not matched to a gene: 1. Germline CDR1 is LNHDA and CDR2 is SQIVND (reference sequence). The CDR3 region is CASSTTGNYGYTF. CDR3 nucleotides: TGTGCCAGTAGTACGACAGGGAACTATGGCTACACCTTC.

The genes are TRBV14 and TRBJ2-3, with 12 bases fitting TRBD2. Germline CDR1 SGHDN, CDR2 FVKESK. There are 16 residues in the CDR3. J was trimmed by 5 bases and V by 4 bases; bases with no gene match: 7. The CDR3 DNA reads as TGTGCCAGCAGCCCCCGGCTAGCGGGGGGGAGAGATACGCAGTATTTT. Translated, it gives CASSPRLAGGRDTQYF.

This chain joins TRBV5-1 and TRBJ2-7, with D tentatively TRBD2 (7 bases). Trimming removed 0 bases from V and 5 bases from J, with 12 bases in between. The CDR3 loop spans 14 amino acids. From germline, CDR1 is SGHRS and CDR2 YFSETQ. CDR3 sequence reads: CASSLVAGADEQYF. DNA for the CDR3: TGCGCCAGCAGCTTGGTTGCGGGGGCCGACGAGCAGTACTTC.

This chain links TRBV19 with TRBJ2-7, with D uncertain. The CDR3 covers 14 residues. The V end lost 3 bases, the J end lost 2 bases, and 11 bases lay between the germline ends. CDR1 and CDR2 from the germline V gene are LNHDA and SQIVND (reference sequence). The CDR3 nucleotides read TGTGCCAGTAGTATCGGTCAGTCGACCTACGAGCAGTACTTC. This codes for CASSIGQSTYEQYF.

V is TRBV6-1 and J is TRBJ1-5, with TRBD1 matching 9 bases. CDR1 is MNHNS and CDR2 is SASEGT in the germline V gene. V was pared by 2 bases and J by 5 bases, with 7 bases of the junction left unmatched. The CDR3 has 16 residues. The CDR3 nucleotides are TGTGCCAGCAGTGAACCGCCGGGACAGGGCTATCAGCCCCAGCATTTT. Its translation is CASSEPPGQGYQPQHF.

This clone was observed once. The chain carries TRBV2 and TRBJ1-4; no clear D gene. Looked up from germline, CDR1 is SNHLY and CDR2 is FYNNEI. The CDR3 sequence is 15 residues long. Trimming removed 4 bases at V and 4 bases at J, with 13 bases between. CDR3 in DNA: TGTGCCAGCAGTGTCTCCGTGGGGTATAATGAAAAACTGTTTTTT. Its protein product is CASSVSVGYNEKLFF.

The chain links TRBV19 to TRBJ1-5; possibly TRBD1 for D (5 bases). Germline CDR1 LNHDA, CDR2 SQIVND (reference sequence). This CDR3 has 15 amino acids. The V end was cut by 1 base, the J end by 7 bases, with 14 bases between. The CDR3 coding sequence is TGTGCCAGTAGTATAGGAGTCCAGGGAAGGCAGCCCCAGCATTTT. It is translated as CASSIGVQGRQPQHF.

The chain carries TRBV9 and TRBJ2-3; 7 bases are shared with TRBD1. Germline lookup yields CDR1 SGDLS and CDR2 YYNGEE. The ends lost 4 bases at V and 4 bases at J; junction bases unmatched: 6. The CDR3 has 14 amino acids. The CDR3 here is CASSPRQGPDTQYF. The CDR3 nucleotides read TGTGCCAGCAGCCCAAGACAGGGACCAGATACGCAGTATTTT.

The rearrangement joins TRBV7-3 to TRBJ2-3; 10 positions agree with TRBD1. With 5 bases clipped from V and 1 base from J, the junction kept 9 bases outside the gene matches. This CDR3 is built from 17 residues. Per germline, CDR1 SGHTA and CDR2 FQGTGA. CDR3 protein: CASSTTGTGAGTDTQYF. The CDR3 DNA follows: TGTGCCAGCAGCACTACCGGGACAGGGGCGGGCACAGATACGCAGTATTTT.

Only one count was recorded for this clone. The genes are TRBV29-1 and TRBJ1-1; 8 bases map to TRBD1. Germline values: CDR1 SQVTM, CDR2 ANQGSEA. The CDR3 length is 13 residues. The V and J ends lost 7 bases and 0 bases, in that order; junction bases with no gene match: 4. The CDR3 loop is CSGRQGLNTEAFF. The CDR3 region has the DNA TGCAGCGGAAGACAGGGGTTGAACACTGAAGCTTTCTTT.

In its sample, this clone was seen once. This chain joins TRBV11-2 and TRBJ1-6, with D perhaps TRBD1 (5 bases). Germline CDR1 SGHAT, CDR2 FQNNGV. The V and J ends lost 8 bases and 3 bases respectively, with 11 bases between them. CDR3 length: 14 amino acids. The CDR3 sequence: CASSPGFYNSPLHF. CDR3 sequence (DNA): TGTGCCAGCTCCCCAGGGTTCTATAATTCACCCCTCCACTTT.

V gene TRBV7-9 combines with J gene TRBJ1-2, with 8 bases fitting TRBD1. From germline, CDR1 is SEHNR and CDR2 FQNEAQ (reference sequence). This CDR3 is 17 amino acids long. The V and J ends lost 5 bases and 3 bases, in that order; junction bases with no gene match: 14. The CDR3 DNA is TGTGCCAGCAGCCCCGGGACAGGAATGAGTGGGGACTATGGCTACACCTTC. This encodes CASSPGTGMSGDYGYTF.

The V gene is TRBV6-1, the J gene TRBJ1-2; tentatively, D is TRBD1 (6 bases). Trimming removed 0 bases at V and 6 bases at J, with 8 bases between. Germline V gene data show CDR1 as MNHNS and CDR2 as SASEGT. The CDR3 is 13 residues long. In DNA, the CDR3 is TGTGCCAGCAGTGAAGCGCACAGGGATGGCTACACCTTC. This codes for CASSEAHRDGYTF.

V usage is TRBV2 and J usage is TRBJ1-1; D is possibly TRBD1 (6 bases). CDR1 is SNHLY and CDR2 is FYNNEI in the germline V gene. The CDR3 length is 14 residues. Trimming took 4 bases from V and 5 from J, leaving 14 bases between them. The CDR3 nucleotides read TGTGCCAGCAGTGTGGGGGGGGCAAATACTGAAGCTTTCTTT. Translation: CASSVGGANTEAFF.

The chain has TRBV5-4 and TRBJ2-5; D gene unclear. CDR3 length equals 12 residues. Germline V gene data show CDR1 as SGHNT and CDR2 as YYREEE (reference sequence). The V end was cut by 2 bases, the J end by 2 bases, with 4 bases between. The CDR3 loop is CASSFFQETQYF. As DNA, the CDR3 is TGTGCCAGCAGCTTCTTTCAAGAGACCCAGTACTTC.

The chain links TRBV10-1 to TRBJ2-2; D may match TRBD1 or TRBD2 (5 bases each). Germline V gene sequence: CDR1 WNHNN, CDR2 SYGVQD (reference sequence). The V gene lost 8 bases and the J gene lost 0 bases, with 13 bases spanning the gap. There are 15 residues in the CDR3. CDR3 amino acids: CASGRQRANTGELFF. CDR3 sequence (DNA): TGCGCCAGCGGAAGACAGAGGGCGAACACCGGGGAGCTGTTTTTT.

The V call is TRBV6-6, the J call TRBJ1-2; 10 nucleotides match TRBD1. The V gene end was trimmed by 5 bases and the J gene end by 5 bases; junction bases not matched to a gene: 5. The length of the CDR3 is 14 residues. Germline loops: CDR1 MNHNY, CDR2 SVGAGI (reference sequence). The CDR3 region is CASSTDRGVYGYTF. The CDR3 coding sequence is TGTGCCAGCAGTACGGACAGGGGGGTTTATGGCTACACCTTC.

The CDR3 loop is CASSVATGSGNTIYF. DNA for the CDR3: TGTGCCAGCAGCGTAGCGACAGGGTCGGGAAACACCATATATTTT. This chain connects TRBV9 to TRBJ1-3, with 7 bases lining up with TRBD1. The J segment lost 4 bases and the V segment lost 0 bases, leaving 4 bases of the junction unmatched. This CDR3 contains 15 residues. Germline lookup yields CDR1 SGDLS and CDR2 YYNGEE. Full variable domain (remainder filled in from reference TRBV9 and TRBJ1-3): DSGVTQTPKHLITATGQRVTLRCSPRSGDLSVYWYQQSLDQGLQFLIQYYNGEERAKGNILERFSAQQFPDLHSELNLSSLELGDSALYFCASSVATGSGNTIYFGEGSWLTVV.

CDR3 loop: CASSKATGGSYGYTF. The CDR3 DNA reads TGTGCCAGTAGTAAAGCGACAGGGGGCTCCTATGGCTACACCTTC. This chain links TRBV19 with TRBJ1-2; 10 bases align to TRBD1. Trimming removed 4 bases from V and 4 bases from J; junction bases left unmatched: 6. The CDR3 contains 15 residues. The germline CDR1 and CDR2 sequences are LNHDA and SQIVND (reference sequence).

CDR3 sequence reads: CASSQDWRGAGDEETQYF. CDR3 in DNA: TGTGCCAGCAGCCAAGATTGGCGGGGCGCGGGAGATGAGGAGACCCAGTACTTC. The rearrangement links TRBV14 to TRBJ2-5; 7 bases are shared with TRBD2. Germline V lookup: CDR1 SGHDN, CDR2 FVKESK. Trimming removed 0 bases from V and 5 bases from J; junction bases left unmatched: 15. The CDR3 is 18 residues long.

This chain uses TRBV18 with TRBJ2-5; 7 nucleotides line up with TRBD1. V lost 6 bases to trimming and J lost 2 bases; unmatched junction nucleotides: 3. The germline CDR1 and CDR2 sequences are KGHSH and LQKENI. This CDR3 contains 13 residues. CDR3 protein: CASSGTEQETQYF. As DNA, the CDR3 is TGTGCCAGCTCCGGGACAGAACAAGAGACCCAGTACTTC.

The V gene is TRBV29-1, the J gene TRBJ1-2, with D unresolved. Germline CDR1 SQVTM, CDR2 ANQGSEA. V lost 1 base to trimming and J lost 8 bases, with 8 bases between them. CDR3 size: 11 residues. As DNA, the CDR3 is TGCAGCGTTGAAGCACCAGGAGGCTACACCTTC. It yields the protein CSVEAPGGYTF.

V is TRBV2 and J is TRBJ1-4; D gene unclear. The V end was cut by 6 bases, the J end by 0 bases, with 11 bases between. This CDR3 is 15 amino acids long. The V gene's germline CDR1 is SNHLY and CDR2 FYNNEI. The CDR3 DNA reads TGTGCCAGCAGAGGTTTGGAAGCAACTAATGAAAAACTGTTTTTT. Translation: CASRGLEATNEKLFF.